Sequencing of this T cell receptor beta chain was carried out in a study of blood T cells in healthy people across ages. As for the study in general: About one barcoded beta molecule was captured per two T cells (by template switching). Study findings and constraints: As age increased, TCR beta diversity per million T cells fell in a roughly linear fashion. Diversity of TCR beta correlated strongly with naive T cell percentage.

CDR3 size: 14 residues. J was trimmed by 2 bases and V by 4 bases; bases with no gene match: 3. Per germline, CDR1 MDHEN and CDR2 SYDVKM. This clonotype has only a few counts. The antigen remains undetermined. The donors, aged about 6 to 90, were healthy Caucasians from Russia. A sample-barcoded 5' primer and a J-beta primer mix were used in a second PCR of roughly 7 to 11 cycles. TCRdb called the 5' RACE reads again in MiXCR, with one record for every CDR3 protein. The sample holds about 670,000 distinct CDR3 sequences; around 38% are singletons and the top ten take around 30%. This clonotype was sampled from a man aged 80 or over in good health. This chain links TRBV28 with TRBJ2-3, with TRBD2 matching 7 bases. The source material was blood. The CDR3 bases are TGTGCCAGCAGTTCGGGACTACACACAGATACGCAGTATTTT. Protein product: CASSSGLHTDTQYF. Drawing the rest from reference TRBV28 and TRBJ2-3, the complete variable domain is DVKVTQSSRYLVKRTGEKVFLECVQDMDHENMFWYRQDPGLGLRLIYFSYDVKMKEKGDIPEGYSVSREKKERFSLILESASTNQTSMYLCASSSGLHTDTQYFGPGTRLTVL.